This is a list of T cell receptor beta chains from one sample in a study of PD-L1 blockade in urothelial cancer. The protocol was immunoSEQ multiplex PCR, while the TCRdb copy is restricted to in-frame clones and leaves out a portion. In the table there are 95,000 or so clones, around 90% of which are singletons. The sample here was PBMCs, taken around atezolizumab (anti-PD-L1) treatment. Receptors originate from a man aged 55-75 years with urothelial cancer. Both conserved end residues are part of each CDR3. A D gene is named only where the DNA matches it firmly. Rows may omit the clone size; those that give it use once, few, many or a size class.

clone_size	d_call	v_call	j_call	cdr3_nt	cdr3_aa
.	TRBD1	TRBV15	TRBJ2-2	TGTGCCACCAGCAGAGATCAGGGGGCCGGGGAGCTGTTTTTT	CATSRDQGAGELFF
.	.	TRBV9	TRBJ1-1	TGTGCCAGCAGCGTAGATCCAGGGATGAACACTGAAGCTTTCTTT	CASSVDPGMNTEAFF
many	TRBD2	TRBV2	TRBJ2-7	TGTGCCACCTTAGGACTAGCGGGAGAGACCTACGAGCAGTACTTC	CATLGLAGETYEQYF
.	TRBD2	TRBV7-6	TRBJ2-7	TGTGCCAGCAGCCCGACTAGCGGCTACGAGCAGTACTTC	CASSPTSGYEQYF
.	.	TRBV5-8	TRBJ1-5	TGTGCCAGCAGCCTCATTTTCGGGATCTCGTCAGTGAGCAATCAGCCCCAGCATTTT	CASSLIFGISSVSNQPQHF
.	.	TRBV18	TRBJ1-5	TGTGCCACCCGACCAGGGGCAAATCAGCCCCAGCATTTT	CATRPGANQPQHF
.	.	TRBV25-1	TRBJ1-1	TGTGCCAGCAGTGACCTTTCACAGGGCTGGGGCACTGAAGCTTTCTTT	CASSDLSQGWGTEAFF
.	.	TRBV28	TRBJ2-7	TGTGCCAGCAGTTTATCCTTGACAGGCTCCCACTTC	CASSLSLTGSHF
once	.	TRBV5-1	TRBJ2-7	TGCGCCAGCAGCTTGGAAGGTGCGGACAGTCGAGGTCACGAGCAGTACTTC	CASSLEGADSRGHEQYF
.	.	TRBV5-1	TRBJ2-1	TGCGCCAGCAGCCTAAAGGTAACAGCTCTCAATGAGCAGTTCTTC	CASSLKVTALNEQFF
few	.	TRBV7-2	TRBJ1-5	TGTGCCAGCAGCTTAGGAGGTTCGCCCCAGCATTTT	CASSLGGSPQHF
.	.	TRBV7-2	TRBJ1-6	TGTGCCAGCAGCTTAGTGGCAGGGAATTCACCCCTCCACTTT	CASSLVAGNSPLHF
once	.	TRBV9	TRBJ2-3	TGTGCCAGCAGCGTAGTCCTGACGGGGGATTCCACAGATACGCAGTATTTT	CASSVVLTGDSTDTQYF
few	.	TRBV7-2	TRBJ2-3	TGTGCCAGCAGCTTAGGGGGGGGCGGTGGTGATACGCAGTATTTT	CASSLGGGGGDTQYF
.	.	TRBV10-3	TRBJ1-2	TGTGCCATCAGTGAGTCGGACAACTCCTATGGCTACACCTTC	CAISESDNSYGYTF
.	.	TRBV28	TRBJ1-2	TGTGCCAGCTCACCGGGGGGCGTACCTAACTATGGCTACACCTTC	CASSPGGVPNYGYTF
.	TRBD1	TRBV5-6	TRBJ1-2	TGTGCCAGCAGCTGGGGGCGGGACAGGAGCTACACCTTC	CASSWGRDRSYTF
.	.	TRBV6-5	TRBJ1-1	TGTGCCAGCAGTTACGGCCTAGGTACTGAAGCTTTCTTT	CASSYGLGTEAFF
.	TRBD1	TRBV12-5	TRBJ2-1	TGTGCTAGTGGTTTGGGCGACAGGGTGGGGAATGAGCAGTTCTTC	CASGLGDRVGNEQFF
few	.	TRBV20-1	TRBJ2-4	TGCAGTGCTCAAACGGGGGACATTCAGTACTTC	CSAQTGDIQYF
.	.	TRBV5-1	TRBJ2-7	TGCGCCAGCAGCTTCGTACGCAGCTCCTACGAGCAGTACTTC	CASSFVRSSYEQYF
.	TRBD1	TRBV5-1	TRBJ2-3	TGCGCCAGCAGCCCCACCGGACAGGGGGCTGTAAGTACGCAGTATTTT	CASSPTGQGAVSTQYF
.	.	TRBV19	TRBJ1-1	TGTGCCAGTAGTATCCCCCTCAACACTGAAGCTTTCTTT	CASSIPLNTEAFF
.	TRBD2	TRBV9	TRBJ2-1	TGTGCCAGCAGCGGACTAGCGGGAGGTGGTGATGAGCAGTTCTTC	CASSGLAGGGDEQFF
once	.	TRBV19	TRBJ2-7	TGTGCCAGTAGTATGAGAGGGTACGAGCAGTACTTC	CASSMRGYEQYF
.	.	TRBV5-1	TRBJ2-2	TGCGCCAGCAGACCAGATACAATCGGGGAGCTGTTTTTT	CASRPDTIGELFF
.	.	TRBV7-8	TRBJ2-3	TGTGCCAGCAGCTTCCTAGCCCCGGGCACAGATACGCAGTATTTT	CASSFLAPGTDTQYF
.	TRBD2	TRBV5-4	TRBJ2-2	TGTGCCAGCAACCTCGGAGCGGGGACCGGGGAGCTGTTTTTT	CASNLGAGTGELFF
.	.	TRBV7-2	TRBJ2-7	TGTGCCAGCAGCTTAGGGGCAGATAGATGGGAGCAGTACTTC	CASSLGADRWEQYF
.	TRBD2	TRBV11-3	TRBJ2-1	TGTGCCAGCAGCACCTACTCAACTAGCGGGGGACAAGAGCAGTTCTTC	CASSTYSTSGGQEQFF
once	TRBD1	TRBV27	TRBJ2-1	TGTGCCAGCACAAGGTTCCGGGACAGTCGCTCCTACAATGAGCAGTTCTTC	CASTRFRDSRSYNEQFF
.	TRBD1	TRBV4-1	TRBJ1-5	TGCGCCAGCAGCCAAGGGGACAGGGCCAATCAGCCCCAGCATTTT	CASSQGDRANQPQHF
.	TRBD2	TRBV7-7	TRBJ2-5	TGTGCCAGCAGCTCCGGGGGGGCCTGGGAGGAGACCCAGTACTTC	CASSSGGAWEETQYF
.	.	TRBV4-3	TRBJ1-4	TGCGCCAGCAGCCAAGAAGGAGGGGAGAATCGGGAAAAACTGTTTTTT	CASSQEGGENREKLFF
.	.	TRBV20-1	TRBJ2-3	TGCAGTGCTAGATCTGCAGCGACGCAGTATTTT	CSARSAATQYF
.	TRBD1	TRBV4-2	TRBJ1-5	TGTGCCAGCAGCCAAGTGGGACAGGGCCCAAATCAGCCCCAGCATTTT	CASSQVGQGPNQPQHF
.	.	TRBV6-5	TRBJ1-2	TGTGCCAGCAGTTACTCGAAAGGCGTCTCAGACGGGGGCTACACCTTC	CASSYSKGVSDGGYTF
.	TRBD2	TRBV9	TRBJ2-1	TGTGCCAGCAGCGTTACTAGCGGGAGGCCCTACAATGAGCAGTTCTTC	CASSVTSGRPYNEQFF
.	TRBD2	TRBV30	TRBJ2-3	TGTGCCTGGAGTCGGGGACTAGCGCCAGATACGCAGTATTTT	CAWSRGLAPDTQYF
.	.	TRBV2	TRBJ2-1	TGTGCCAGCAGTGAAAGGGCTAGCGCCTTCAATGAGCAGTTCTTC	CASSERASAFNEQFF
once	.	TRBV6-5	TRBJ1-1	TGTGCCAGCACCCTTGGGGCAGGGAAGTACACTGAAGCTTTCTTT	CASTLGAGKYTEAFF
.	.	TRBV28	TRBJ1-2	TGTGCCAGCAGAAACTCGTCCGGGGTCTCCTATGGCTACACCTTC	CASRNSSGVSYGYTF
.	.	TRBV9	TRBJ1-1	TGTGCCAGCAGCGAAACAGGGCTGAACACTGAAGCTTTCTTT	CASSETGLNTEAFF
.	TRBD1	TRBV5-1	TRBJ1-5	TGCGCCAGCAGCGAGACAGGGGGCAATCAGCCCCAGCATTTT	CASSETGGNQPQHF
.	.	TRBV5-1	TRBJ1-1	TGCGCCAGCACCAAACAAGCGGAGAACACTGAAGCTTTCTTT	CASTKQAENTEAFF
.	.	TRBV4-3	TRBJ2-6	TGCGCCAGCAGCCAGGCCACTTTGAGGGAGACTGGGGCCAACGTCCTGACTTTC	CASSQATLRETGANVLTF
.	TRBD1	TRBV18	TRBJ1-3	TGTGCCAGCTCACCACCTACCTTTACAGGGGACTCTGGAAACACCATATATTTT	CASSPPTFTGDSGNTIYF
.	TRBD2	TRBV6-5	TRBJ2-3	TGTGCCAGCAGTTACGGAGCGGGGGCCACCACAGATACGCAGTATTTT	CASSYGAGATTDTQYF
.	.	TRBV27	TRBJ1-2	TGTGCCAGCAGTGACACCCAGCGGGGCTACACCTTC	CASSDTQRGYTF
.	.	TRBV15	TRBJ1-4	TGTGCCACCAGCAGAGACCCGCTTCAGGGAGGCTCAGGGTTTTTT	CATSRDPLQGGSGFF
few	TRBD2	TRBV4-2	TRBJ2-1	TGTGCCAGCAGCCAAGGCGAGGGAGGGAACAATGAGCAGTTCTTC	CASSQGEGGNNEQFF
.	TRBD1	TRBV4-1	TRBJ1-1	TGCGCCACACGACAGGGATTGGGGACTGAAGCTTTCTTT	CATRQGLGTEAFF
.	.	TRBV5-5	TRBJ2-7	TGTGCCAGCAGCTTTAGGGCCGAGGGGACAATGGCCGAGCAGTACTTC	CASSFRAEGTMAEQYF
.	TRBD2	TRBV4-1	TRBJ2-2	TGCGCCAGCAGCCAAGTAGCTAGCGGGAGCCGGGAGCTGTTTTTT	CASSQVASGSRELFF
.	.	TRBV28	TRBJ2-2	TGTGCCAGTGAGAATGCGAACACCGGGGAGCTGTTTTTT	CASENANTGELFF
.	.	TRBV28	TRBJ2-4	TGTGCCAGCAGTTTATGGGCGGGGGCTTCCAAAAACATTCAGTACTTC	CASSLWAGASKNIQYF
.	TRBD1	TRBV7-3	TRBJ1-2	TGTGCCAGCAGCCTGACAGGGACTCCTAACTATGGCTACACCTTC	CASSLTGTPNYGYTF